Below, 29 T cell receptor beta chains from the same sample are listed, as sequenced in a study of cytomegalovirus exposure and HLA in healthy donors. Clones were sequenced by immunoSEQ multiplex PCR, and TCRdb holds only the in-frame ones, with some missing. Among roughly 190,000 clones, 86% were seen once, and the ten largest hold roughly 7%. Sequencing was carried out using PBMCs. The receptors shown here come from a man aged 30-40 years in good health and CMV-seropositive.

The V call is TRBV9, the J call TRBJ2-7; 13 bases agree with TRBD2. Germline assignment: CDR1 SGDLS and CDR2 YYNGEE. The CDR3 length is 15 residues. The J segment lost 6 bases and the V segment lost 3 bases, leaving 6 bases of the junction unmatched. The CDR3, as DNA: TGTGCCAGCAGCGATAGACTAGCGGGAGGCGGCGAGCAGTACTTC. Encoded protein: CASSDRLAGGGEQYF.

This clone is a singleton in its sample. V usage is TRBV6-5 and J usage is TRBJ2-3; D not resolved. The CDR3 length is 14 residues. From germline, CDR1 is MNHEY and CDR2 SVGAGI. Trimming removed 0 bases from V and 5 bases from J, with 9 bases in between. The CDR3 loop reads CASSYSISGDTQYF. CDR3 coding DNA: TGTGCCAGCAGTTACTCGATCTCTGGAGATACGCAGTATTTT.

V gene TRBV4-3 combines with J gene TRBJ1-6; D is uncertain. This CDR3 comprises 15 residues. The germline V gene encodes CDR1 LGHNA and CDR2 YSLEER. V was shortened by 3 bases and J by 7 bases, with 13 bases between the two germline ends. CDR3 DNA: TGCGCCAGCAGCCAGGGATTTATTCTGAATTCACCCCTCCACTTT. It translates to CASSQGFILNSPLHF.

This rearrangement joins TRBV5-4 to TRBJ1-1; D not resolved. Germline V lookup: CDR1 SGHNT, CDR2 YYREEE (reference sequence). Trimming stripped 0 bases from V and 0 bases from J, with 9 bases between. The CDR3 is made up of 15 amino acids. The CDR3 DNA reads as TGTGCCAGCAGCTTGGGTCGAGATGTGAACACTGAAGCTTTCTTT. Translation gives CASSLGRDVNTEAFF. Based on the CDR3 plus reference TRBV5-4 and TRBJ1-1, the full variable domain is ETGVTQSPTHLIKTRGQQVTLRCSSQSGHNTVSWYQQALGQGPQFIFQYYREEENGRGNFPPRFSGLQFPNYSSELNVNALELDDSALYLCASSLGRDVNTEAFFGQGTRLTVV.

The count of this clone is one. The chain has TRBV5-6 and TRBJ2-5; D may be TRBD2 (6 bases). The CDR3 is made up of 14 amino acids. CDR1 and CDR2 (germline): SGHDT, YYEEEE. V lost 1 base to trimming and J lost 6 bases, with 13 bases between them. The CDR3 loop is CASSLMAGRKTQYF. CDR3 nucleotide sequence: TGTGCCAGCAGCTTGATGGCGGGGCGAAAGACCCAGTACTTC.

The chain joins TRBV6-5 to TRBJ1-1; 7 bases line up with TRBD1. CDR1 and CDR2 (germline): MNHEY, SVGAGI. V shed 7 bases, J shed 6 bases, and the junction held 8 bases outside the gene matches. The length of the CDR3 is 13 residues. The CDR3 bases are TGTGCCAGCAACAACAGGGGAAGGCCTGAAGCTTTCTTT. Its translation is CASNNRGRPEAFF.

This chain links TRBV7-2 with TRBJ1-2; no definite D call. CDR1 and CDR2 (germline): SGHTA, FQGNSA. The CDR3 extends over 13 amino acids. Trimming shortened V by 1 base and J by 6 bases, and 9 bases separated the two germline ends. CDR3 protein: CASSLVTRDGYTF. Here the CDR3 DNA reads TGTGCCAGCAGCTTAGTAACGCGGGATGGCTACACCTTC.

The chain is built from TRBV6-5 and TRBJ2-7; the match to TRBD2 covers 7 bases. In germline, CDR1 is MNHEY, CDR2 SVGAGI. CDR3 size: 13 residues. Trimming removed 7 bases from V and 6 bases from J; junction bases left unmatched: 9. The CDR3 region is CASTLGEGREQYF. The DNA of the CDR3 is TGTGCCAGCACTCTGGGGGAGGGTCGCGAGCAGTACTTC.

J is TRBJ2-1 and V is TRBV6-6; a weak D match, TRBD2 (5 bases). The V gene's germline CDR1 is MNHNY and CDR2 SVGAGI (reference sequence). Trimming stripped 8 bases from V and 6 bases from J, with 11 bases between. The CDR3 spans 12 residues. As DNA, the CDR3 is TGTGCCAGCGGGTCGCGGGCCAATGAGCAGTTCTTC. This codes for CASGSRANEQFF.

This clone has a single count. V and J are TRBV7-9 and TRBJ2-2; TRBD1 matches 11 bases. The CDR3 has 15 amino acids. V lost 4 bases to trimming and J lost 4 bases; unmatched junction nucleotides: 2. Germline CDR1 and CDR2: SEHNR and FQNEAQ (reference sequence). The CDR3 bases are TGTGCCAGCAGCTCGGACAGGGGGCCCACCGGGGAGCTGTTTTTT. It encodes CASSSDRGPTGELFF.

This clone was counted once. The genes are TRBV7-6 and TRBJ2-1, with TRBD2 matching over 7 bases. The CDR3 covers 18 residues. Germline values: CDR1 SGHVS, CDR2 FNYEAQ. V gave up 5 bases and J gave up 8 bases; unmatched junction bases: 21. The CDR3 sequence is CASSPNPSGIELIYEQFF. Here the CDR3 DNA reads TGTGCCAGCAGCCCAAACCCCAGCGGGATCGAACTAATCTATGAGCAGTTCTTC.

The rearrangement links TRBV5-6 to TRBJ2-7; 9 bases match TRBD1. V shed 3 bases, J shed 3 bases, and the junction held 1 base outside the gene matches. From germline, CDR1 is SGHDT and CDR2 YYEEEE. This CDR3 comprises 13 residues. CDR3 in amino acids: CASSWGQGYEQYF. The CDR3 bases are TGTGCCAGCAGCTGGGGACAGGGCTACGAGCAGTACTTC.

The chain has TRBV6-1 and TRBJ2-5, with D possibly matching TRBD2 (6 bases). The germline V gene has CDR1 MNHNS and CDR2 SASEGT. This CDR3 region has 14 residues. Trimming shortened V by 5 bases and J by 4 bases, and 14 bases separated the two germline ends. The CDR3: CASSPPGVRETQYF. In DNA form, the CDR3 reads TGTGCCAGCAGTCCCCCGGGGGTCCGAGAGACCCAGTACTTC.

V is TRBV7-2 and J is TRBJ2-1; weak D call: TRBD1 (5 bases). This CDR3 is 15 amino acids long. Germline CDR1 and CDR2: SGHTA and FQGNSA. Trimming took off 1 base at V and 4 bases at J, with 11 bases between the two ends. CDR3 coding DNA: TGTGCCAGCAGCTTAGTAGCAGGGTCTTACAATGAGCAGTTCTTC. Translation gives CASSLVAGSYNEQFF.

This clone was observed a handful of times. The chain combines TRBV5-1 with TRBJ1-2; D not resolved. Germline lookup yields CDR1 SGHRS and CDR2 YFSETQ. CDR3 length: 12 residues. V was pared by 2 bases and J by 5 bases, with 7 bases between. The CDR3 DNA reads TGCGCCAGCAGCTTCGGGTCTTATGGCTACACCTTC. This sequence encodes CASSFGSYGYTF.

The chain employs TRBV2 and TRBJ2-7; D not certain. CDR3 size: 10 residues. Trimming cost V 6 bases and J 2 bases, with 2 bases left between them. Germline loops: CDR1 SNHLY, CDR2 FYNNEI. The CDR3 DNA is TGTGCCAGCAGGACCTACGAGCAGTACTTC. Translating gives CASRTYEQYF.

The chain employs TRBV5-6 and TRBJ2-7; D is perhaps TRBD1 (5 bases). V lost 0 bases and J 3 bases, leaving 16 bases between the germline ends. CDR3 length: 16 residues. CDR1 is SGHDT, CDR2 YYEEEE, per germline. CDR3 loop: CASSLAGILRDYEQYF. In DNA form, the CDR3 reads TGTGCCAGCAGCTTGGCCGGTATACTCAGGGACTACGAGCAGTACTTC.

V gene TRBV6-5 combines with J gene TRBJ1-2; the D is unclear. V dropped 0 bases and J dropped 0 bases, with 11 bases sitting between them. The germline V gene encodes CDR1 MNHEY and CDR2 SVGAGI. This CDR3 has 16 amino acids. CDR3 in amino acids: CASSYSSGRSNYGYTF. CDR3 nucleotides: TGTGCCAGCAGTTACTCGTCCGGGCGATCTAACTATGGCTACACCTTC.

The rearrangement joins TRBV11-2 to TRBJ2-7; D is unclear. CDR1 and CDR2 (germline): SGHAT, FQNNGV. This CDR3 region has 15 residues. With 3 bases removed from V and 9 bases from J, the gap between germline ends came to 21 bases. The CDR3 here is CASSFDTRAARSQYF. The CDR3, as DNA: TGTGCCAGCAGCTTCGATACTCGGGCAGCCCGTTCGCAGTACTTC. The full variable domain, its missing parts supplied by reference TRBV11-2 and TRBJ2-7, is EAGVAQSPRYKIIEKRQSVAFWCNPISGHATLYWYQQILGQGPKLLIQFQNNGVVDDSQLPKDRFSAERLKGVDSTLKIQPAKLEDSAVYLCASSFDTRAARSQYFGPGTRLTVT.

This clone was seen just once. The CDR3 DNA reads as TGCAGCGTTGAAGACAGGCTGAAGGGGGCCCCCCTCCCCTTTGCTAACTATGGCTACACCTTC. This gives the protein CSVEDRLKGAPLPFANYGYTF. The J gene is TRBJ1-2, the V gene TRBV29-1, with TRBD1 matching over 7 bases. The V gene's germline CDR1 is SQVTM and CDR2 ANQGSEA. The junction had 22 bases not matched to a gene; V was cut back by 0 bases and J by 0 bases. The CDR3 covers 21 residues.

V and J are TRBV4-1 and TRBJ2-2; 8 bases map to TRBD2. V was clipped by 1 base and J by 3 bases; unmatched bases: 10. Germline V lookup: CDR1 MGHRA, CDR2 YSYEKL. The CDR3 contains 18 residues. Here the CDR3 reads CASSQAPPGTRDTGELFF. The CDR3 DNA reads as TGCGCCAGCAGCCAAGCCCCTCCCGGGACTAGGGACACCGGGGAGCTGTTTTTT.

The chain links TRBV19 to TRBJ2-7; D ambiguous. Trimming removed 3 bases at V and 3 bases at J, with 9 bases between. Germline V lookup: CDR1 LNHDA, CDR2 SQIVND (reference sequence). The CDR3 runs 13 residues. CDR3 sequence (DNA): TGTGCCAGTAGTATTGGGCGGAACTACGAGCAGTACTTC. This gives the protein CASSIGRNYEQYF.

V gene TRBV7-2 combines with J gene TRBJ1-3, with TRBD1 matching 12 bases. V shed 5 bases, J shed 0 bases, and the junction held 11 bases outside the gene matches. The CDR3 is made up of 19 amino acids. Germline V gives CDR1 SGHTA, CDR2 FQGNSA. CDR3 nucleotides: TGTGCCAGCAGCATTCGGGGGACAGGGGGCGATGGCTCTGGAAACACCATATATTTT. Translating gives CASSIRGTGGDGSGNTIYF.

The chain employs TRBV27 and TRBJ1-2; D is possibly TRBD1 (5 bases). The CDR3 is made up of 12 amino acids. Looked up from germline, CDR1 is MNHEY and CDR2 is SMNVEV (reference sequence). The V and J ends lost 3 bases and 6 bases respectively, with 8 bases between them. The CDR3 spells CASSLKGHGYTF. As DNA, the CDR3 is TGTGCCAGCAGTTTGAAGGGGCATGGCTACACCTTC.

This clone has more than one count but fewer than ten. The V and J genes are TRBV2 and TRBJ1-5; D remains unclear. V lost 7 bases to trimming and J lost 3 bases, with 16 bases between them. The germline gives CDR1 SNHLY, CDR2 FYNNEI. This CDR3 spans 15 amino acids. The CDR3 DNA is TGTGCCAGCAAGGAGCACAAACTCCCCAATCAGCCCCAGCATTTT. Encoded protein: CASKEHKLPNQPQHF.

This sequence joins TRBV5-1 and TRBJ2-1; D might be TRBD1 (6 bases). This CDR3 is 16 amino acids long. The V end lost 0 bases, the J end lost 0 bases, and 10 bases lay between the germline ends. Looked up from germline, CDR1 is SGHRS and CDR2 is YFSETQ. The CDR3 DNA is TGCGCCAGCAGCTTGGACGGGACACCCTCCTACAATGAGCAGTTCTTC. Amino acid sequence: CASSLDGTPSYNEQFF.

A few counts support this clone. The chain combines TRBV7-6 with TRBJ2-3; unclear D gene. The germline CDR1 and CDR2 sequences are SGHVS and FNYEAQ. The CDR3 has 15 amino acids. Trimming left V 4 bases short and J 3 bases short, with 14 bases between. The chain's CDR3 is CASSSNSDLTDTQYF. The CDR3 DNA follows: TGTGCCAGCAGCTCAAACAGTGACCTTACAGATACGCAGTATTTT.

This chain connects TRBV27 to TRBJ2-7; D gene ambiguous. V was clipped by 6 bases and J by 7 bases, with 10 bases between them. This CDR3 comprises 11 residues. Per germline, CDR1 MNHEY and CDR2 SMNVEV (reference sequence). In DNA, the CDR3 is TGTGCCAGCAGCCAAAATAGGGAGCAGTACTTC. This translates into CASSQNREQYF.

The CDR3 DNA follows: TGTGCCAGCAAGGAAACAGGAGGTGGCGAGCAGTACTTC. Encoded protein: CASKETGGGEQYF. The rearrangement links TRBV6-8 to TRBJ2-7; TRBD1 or TRBD2 may be the D gene (5 bases each). CDR3 size: 13 residues. The V gene lost 7 bases and the J gene lost 6 bases, with 16 bases spanning the gap. Germline CDR1 MNHGY, CDR2 SAAAGT.